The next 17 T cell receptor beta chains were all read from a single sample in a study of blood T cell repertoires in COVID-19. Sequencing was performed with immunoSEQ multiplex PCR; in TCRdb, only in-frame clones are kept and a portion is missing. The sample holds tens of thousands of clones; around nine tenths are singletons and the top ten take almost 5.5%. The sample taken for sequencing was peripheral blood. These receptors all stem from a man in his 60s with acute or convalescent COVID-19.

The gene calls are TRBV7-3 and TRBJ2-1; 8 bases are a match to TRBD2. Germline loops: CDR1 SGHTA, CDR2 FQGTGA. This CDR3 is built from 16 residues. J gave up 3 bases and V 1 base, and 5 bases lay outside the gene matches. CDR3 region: CASSLSIREGYNEQFF. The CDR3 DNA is TGTGCCAGCAGCTTAAGTATACGGGAGGGCTACAATGAGCAGTTCTTC.

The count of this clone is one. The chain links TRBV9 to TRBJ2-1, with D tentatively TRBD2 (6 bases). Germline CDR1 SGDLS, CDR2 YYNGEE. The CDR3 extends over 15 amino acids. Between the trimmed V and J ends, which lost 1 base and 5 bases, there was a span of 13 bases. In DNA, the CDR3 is TGTGCCAGCAGCGTACTGGGCGGGGCAAACAATGAGCAGTTCTTC. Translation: CASSVLGGANNEQFF.

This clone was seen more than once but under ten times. Here the CDR3 DNA reads TGTGCCAGCAGCTTAGAACGGGGGACCGCTCCTGGTGAAGCTTTCTTT. Amino acid sequence: CASSLERGTAPGEAFF. The rearrangement links TRBV11-2 to TRBJ1-1; D is perhaps TRBD1 (5 bases). The CDR3 spans 16 residues. Germline lookup yields CDR1 SGHAT and CDR2 FQNNGV. Trimming took 0 bases from V and 7 from J, leaving 18 bases between them.

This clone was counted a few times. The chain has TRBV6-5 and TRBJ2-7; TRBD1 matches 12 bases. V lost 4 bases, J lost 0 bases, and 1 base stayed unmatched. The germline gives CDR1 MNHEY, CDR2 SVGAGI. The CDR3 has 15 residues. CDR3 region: CASSSGQGASYEQYF. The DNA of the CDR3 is TGTGCCAGCAGTTCGGGACAGGGGGCCTCCTACGAGCAGTACTTC.

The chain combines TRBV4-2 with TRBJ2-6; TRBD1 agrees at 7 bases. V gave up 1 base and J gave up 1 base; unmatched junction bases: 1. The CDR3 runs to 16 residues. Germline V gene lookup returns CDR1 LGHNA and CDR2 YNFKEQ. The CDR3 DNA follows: TGTGCCAGCAGCCAAGCGACAGGGTCTGGGGCCAACGTCCTGACTTTC. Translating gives CASSQATGSGANVLTF.

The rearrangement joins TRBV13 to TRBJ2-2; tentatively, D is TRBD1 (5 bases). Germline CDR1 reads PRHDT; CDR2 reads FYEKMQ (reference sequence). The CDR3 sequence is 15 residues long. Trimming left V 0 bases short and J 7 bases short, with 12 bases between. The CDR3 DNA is TGTGCCAGCAGCTTAGGTGCAGGGAAGGGCGGGGAGCTGTTTTTT. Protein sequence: CASSLGAGKGGELFF.

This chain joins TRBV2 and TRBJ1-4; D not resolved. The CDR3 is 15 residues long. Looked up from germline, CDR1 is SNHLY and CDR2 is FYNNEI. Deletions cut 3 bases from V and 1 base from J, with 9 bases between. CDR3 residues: CASSERIGTNEKLFF. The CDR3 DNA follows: TGTGCCAGCAGTGAGAGGATAGGAACTAATGAAAAACTGTTTTTT.

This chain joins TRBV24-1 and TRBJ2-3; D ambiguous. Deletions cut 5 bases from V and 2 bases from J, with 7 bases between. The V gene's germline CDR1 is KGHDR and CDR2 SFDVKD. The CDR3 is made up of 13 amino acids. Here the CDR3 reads CATSVRYTDTQYF. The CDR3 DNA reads TGTGCCACCAGTGTCAGGTACACAGATACGCAGTATTTT.

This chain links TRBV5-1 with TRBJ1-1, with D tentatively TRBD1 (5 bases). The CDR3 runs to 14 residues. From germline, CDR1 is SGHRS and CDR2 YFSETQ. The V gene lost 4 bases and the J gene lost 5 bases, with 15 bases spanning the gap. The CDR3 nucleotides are TGCGCCAGCAGCCCCTCGGCAGGGTATACTGAAGCTTTCTTT. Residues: CASSPSAGYTEAFF.

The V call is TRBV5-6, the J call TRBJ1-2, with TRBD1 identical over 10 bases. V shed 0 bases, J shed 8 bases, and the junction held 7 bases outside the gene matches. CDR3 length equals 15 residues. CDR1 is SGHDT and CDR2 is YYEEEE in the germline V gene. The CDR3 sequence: CASSLEVTGGRGYTF. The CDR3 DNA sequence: TGTGCCAGCAGCTTGGAGGTGACAGGGGGCCGGGGCTACACCTTC.

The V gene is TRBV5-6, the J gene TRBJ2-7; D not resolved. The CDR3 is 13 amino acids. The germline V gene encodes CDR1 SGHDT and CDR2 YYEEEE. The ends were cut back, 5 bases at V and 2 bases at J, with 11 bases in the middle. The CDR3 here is CASSRPTAYEQYF. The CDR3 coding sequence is TGTGCCAGCAGTCGCCCCACAGCCTACGAGCAGTACTTC.

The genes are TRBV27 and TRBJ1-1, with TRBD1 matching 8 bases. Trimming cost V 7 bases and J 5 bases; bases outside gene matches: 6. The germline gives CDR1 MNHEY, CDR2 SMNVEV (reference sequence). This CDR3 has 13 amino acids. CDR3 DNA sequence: TGTGCCAGCACCGGGACAGGAGGGACTGAAGCTTTCTTT. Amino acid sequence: CASTGTGGTEAFF.

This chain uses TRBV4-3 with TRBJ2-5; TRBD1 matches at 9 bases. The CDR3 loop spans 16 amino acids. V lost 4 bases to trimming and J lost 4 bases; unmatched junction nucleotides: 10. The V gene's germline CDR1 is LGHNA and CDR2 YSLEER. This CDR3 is CASSPRLQGAGETQYF. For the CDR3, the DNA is TGCGCCAGCAGCCCCCGACTACAGGGGGCAGGAGAGACCCAGTACTTC.

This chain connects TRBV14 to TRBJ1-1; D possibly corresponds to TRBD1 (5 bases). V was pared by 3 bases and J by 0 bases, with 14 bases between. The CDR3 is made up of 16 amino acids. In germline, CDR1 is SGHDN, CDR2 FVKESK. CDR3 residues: CASSQLGVTLNTEAFF. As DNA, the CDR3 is TGTGCCAGCAGCCAGCTAGGGGTGACCTTGAACACTGAAGCTTTCTTT.

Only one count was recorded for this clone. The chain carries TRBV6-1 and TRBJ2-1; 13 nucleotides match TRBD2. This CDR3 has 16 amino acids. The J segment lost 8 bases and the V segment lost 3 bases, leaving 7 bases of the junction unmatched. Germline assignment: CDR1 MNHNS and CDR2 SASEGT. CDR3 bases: TGTGCCAGCAGTGAGGGACTAGCGGGGCGAGGCCATGAGCAGTTCTTC. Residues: CASSEGLAGRGHEQFF.

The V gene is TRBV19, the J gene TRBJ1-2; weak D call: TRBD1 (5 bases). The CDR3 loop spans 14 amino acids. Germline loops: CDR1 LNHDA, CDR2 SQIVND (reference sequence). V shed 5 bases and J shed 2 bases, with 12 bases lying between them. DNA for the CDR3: TGTGCCAGTAGTCCACTCAGGGCCAACTATGGCTACACCTTC. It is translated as CASSPLRANYGYTF.

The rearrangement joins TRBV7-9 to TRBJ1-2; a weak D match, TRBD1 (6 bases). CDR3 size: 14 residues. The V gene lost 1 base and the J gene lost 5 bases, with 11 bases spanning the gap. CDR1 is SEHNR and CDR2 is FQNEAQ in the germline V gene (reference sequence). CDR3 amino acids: CASSLEAGVYGYTF. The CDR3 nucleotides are TGTGCCAGCAGCTTAGAAGCAGGGGTTTATGGCTACACCTTC. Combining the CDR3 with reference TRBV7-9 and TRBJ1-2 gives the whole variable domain DTGVSQNPRHKITKRGQNVTFRCDPISEHNRLYWYRQTLGQGPEFLTYFQNEAQLEKSRLLSDRFSAERPKGSFSTLEIQRTEQGDSAMYLCASSLEAGVYGYTFGSGTRLTVV.